The rows below give T cell receptor beta chains drawn from one sample of a study of neurological immune-mediated disorders. TCRdb itself ran the 5' RACE reads through MiXCR, one entry per CDR3 protein. The repertoire includes approximately 45,000 distinct CDR3 sequences, about 13% of them detected once, and over 10% sits in the top ten. Sequenced material: PBMCs. All receptors derive from a man aged 25-45 years in good health. CDR3s include the opening cysteine and the closing phenylalanine or tryptophan. Fields, in order: clone size, D gene, V gene, J gene, CDR3 protein, CDR3 DNA. The D gene is left open where the match is weak. Expanded clones are given a class, and other clones once, few, many or no size at all.

abundance: -; d_gene: -; v_gene: TRBV20-1; j_gene: TRBJ1-1; CDR3aa: CSARGQPNTEAFF; CDR3nt: TGCAGTGCTAGAGGACAGCCGAACACTGAAGCTTTCTTT
abundance: many; d_gene: -; v_gene: TRBV5-1; j_gene: TRBJ1-1; CDR3aa: CASSLATGATEAFF; CDR3nt: TGCGCCAGCAGCTTGGCGACAGGAGCCACTGAAGCTTTCTTT
abundance: many; d_gene: -; v_gene: TRBV28; j_gene: TRBJ2-7; CDR3aa: CASREGQRYEQYF; CDR3nt: TGTGCCAGCAGGGAGGGACAGCGCTACGAGCAGTACTTC
abundance: many; d_gene: TRBD1; v_gene: TRBV5-1; j_gene: TRBJ2-7; CDR3aa: CASSLDPGQGYEQYF; CDR3nt: TGCGCCAGCAGCTTGGATCCGGGACAGGGTTACGAGCAGTACTTC
abundance: many; d_gene: TRBD2; v_gene: TRBV5-6; j_gene: TRBJ2-1; CDR3aa: CASSPEVAGRNEQFF; CDR3nt: TGTGCCAGCAGCCCCGAGGTAGCGGGGAGGAATGAGCAGTTCTTC
abundance: many; d_gene: TRBD2; v_gene: TRBV10-3; j_gene: TRBJ2-3; CDR3aa: CATGTSGSTDTQYF; CDR3nt: TGTGCCACCGGGACTAGCGGAAGCACAGATACGCAGTATTTT
abundance: medium-sized; d_gene: -; v_gene: TRBV29-1; j_gene: TRBJ2-2; CDR3aa: CSVKLGDYGELFF; CDR3nt: TGCAGCGTTAAATTAGGAGACTACGGGGAGCTGTTTTTT
abundance: many; d_gene: TRBD2; v_gene: TRBV6-1; j_gene: TRBJ2-1; CDR3aa: CASRPLAGGPSANEQFF; CDR3nt: TGTGCCAGCAGACCCCTAGCGGGAGGGCCAAGCGCCAATGAGCAGTTCTTC
abundance: few; d_gene: TRBD2; v_gene: TRBV11-2; j_gene: TRBJ2-3; CDR3aa: CASSLDLAGGGTDTQYF; CDR3nt: TGTGCCAGCAGCTTAGATCTGGCGGGGGGGGGCACAGATACGCAGTATTTT
abundance: many; d_gene: TRBD2; v_gene: TRBV28; j_gene: TRBJ2-1; CDR3aa: CASSYIPGRGHNEQFF; CDR3nt: TGTGCCAGCAGTTATATCCCGGGGAGGGGTCACAATGAGCAGTTCTTC
abundance: many; d_gene: TRBD1; v_gene: TRBV29-1; j_gene: TRBJ2-7; CDR3aa: CSVDGQGADEQYF; CDR3nt: TGCAGCGTTGACGGACAGGGGGCCGACGAGCAGTACTTC
abundance: many; d_gene: -; v_gene: TRBV7-2; j_gene: TRBJ2-3; CDR3aa: CASSLGRWGRGDTQYF; CDR3nt: TGTGCCAGCAGCTTAGGAAGATGGGGGAGAGGGGATACGCAGTATTTT
abundance: many; d_gene: -; v_gene: TRBV18; j_gene: TRBJ2-7; CDR3aa: CASSPGDYEQYF; CDR3nt: TGTGCCAGCTCACCGGGAGACTACGAGCAGTACTTC
abundance: many; d_gene: -; v_gene: TRBV27; j_gene: TRBJ2-7; CDR3aa: CASSSRAWYEQYF; CDR3nt: TGTGCCAGCAGTTCCCGGGCGTGGTACGAGCAGTACTTC
abundance: many; d_gene: -; v_gene: TRBV20-1; j_gene: TRBJ2-1; CDR3aa: CSARKGGRGNEQFF; CDR3nt: TGCAGTGCTAGGAAGGGGGGCAGGGGCAATGAGCAGTTCTTC
abundance: many; d_gene: -; v_gene: TRBV15; j_gene: TRBJ2-4; CDR3aa: CATSRELTRENIQYF; CDR3nt: TGTGCCACCAGCAGAGAATTAACTCGTGAAAACATTCAGTACTTC
abundance: many; d_gene: -; v_gene: TRBV20-1; j_gene: TRBJ2-7; CDR3aa: CSARLREPAGRYEQYF; CDR3nt: TGCAGTGCTAGACTCCGAGAGCCGGCCGGGCGCTACGAGCAGTACTTC
abundance: many; d_gene: -; v_gene: TRBV28; j_gene: TRBJ2-7; CDR3aa: CASTSPAGPSYEQYF; CDR3nt: TGTGCCAGCACCTCACCGGCAGGGCCCTCCTACGAGCAGTACTTC
abundance: many; d_gene: TRBD1; v_gene: TRBV6-4; j_gene: TRBJ1-6; CDR3aa: CASSDGTGGSPLHF; CDR3nt: TGTGCCAGCAGTGACGGGACAGGGGGCTCACCCCTCCACTTT
abundance: medium-sized; d_gene: TRBD1; v_gene: TRBV7-9; j_gene: TRBJ1-6; CDR3aa: CASSSEMGQGNSPLHF; CDR3nt: TGTGCCAGCAGCTCCGAAATGGGACAGGGGAATTCACCCCTCCACTTT
abundance: many; d_gene: -; v_gene: TRBV20-1; j_gene: TRBJ2-3; CDR3aa: CSAVGGTSTDTQYF; CDR3nt: TGCAGTGCTGTTGGTGGGACTAGCACAGATACGCAGTATTTT
abundance: many; d_gene: -; v_gene: TRBV5-1; j_gene: TRBJ1-5; CDR3aa: CASSEDGNQPQHF; CDR3nt: TGCGCCAGCAGCGAGGACGGGAATCAGCCCCAGCATTTT
abundance: many; d_gene: TRBD1; v_gene: TRBV20-1; j_gene: TRBJ1-5; CDR3aa: CSASATGNQPQHF; CDR3nt: TGCAGTGCCTCAGCGACAGGGAATCAGCCCCAGCATTTT
abundance: many; d_gene: -; v_gene: TRBV7-9; j_gene: TRBJ2-3; CDR3aa: CASSTSQADTQYF; CDR3nt: TGTGCCAGCAGCACTAGCCAGGCAGATACGCAGTATTTT
abundance: many; d_gene: -; v_gene: TRBV12-3/TRBV12-4; j_gene: TRBJ2-1; CDR3aa: CASSRGWFPNEQFF; CDR3nt: TGTGCCAGCAGTCGAGGATGGTTTCCCAATGAGCAGTTCTTC
abundance: many; d_gene: TRBD2; v_gene: TRBV7-2; j_gene: TRBJ2-2; CDR3aa: CASSLVAGPNTGELFF; CDR3nt: TGTGCCAGCAGCCTAGTAGCGGGCCCGAACACCGGGGAGCTGTTTTTT
abundance: many; d_gene: -; v_gene: TRBV29-1; j_gene: TRBJ1-1; CDR3aa: CSVERGLTEAFF; CDR3nt: TGCAGCGTTGAACGGGGGTTAACTGAAGCTTTCTTT
abundance: -; d_gene: -; v_gene: TRBV20-1; j_gene: TRBJ1-3; CDR3aa: CSATINTSSGNTIYF; CDR3nt: TGCAGTGCTACCATAAACACCTCCTCTGGAAACACCATATATTTT
abundance: many; d_gene: -; v_gene: TRBV20-1; j_gene: TRBJ1-6; CDR3aa: CSAASSYNSPLHF; CDR3nt: TGCAGTGCGGCGAGCTCCTATAATTCACCCCTCCACTTT